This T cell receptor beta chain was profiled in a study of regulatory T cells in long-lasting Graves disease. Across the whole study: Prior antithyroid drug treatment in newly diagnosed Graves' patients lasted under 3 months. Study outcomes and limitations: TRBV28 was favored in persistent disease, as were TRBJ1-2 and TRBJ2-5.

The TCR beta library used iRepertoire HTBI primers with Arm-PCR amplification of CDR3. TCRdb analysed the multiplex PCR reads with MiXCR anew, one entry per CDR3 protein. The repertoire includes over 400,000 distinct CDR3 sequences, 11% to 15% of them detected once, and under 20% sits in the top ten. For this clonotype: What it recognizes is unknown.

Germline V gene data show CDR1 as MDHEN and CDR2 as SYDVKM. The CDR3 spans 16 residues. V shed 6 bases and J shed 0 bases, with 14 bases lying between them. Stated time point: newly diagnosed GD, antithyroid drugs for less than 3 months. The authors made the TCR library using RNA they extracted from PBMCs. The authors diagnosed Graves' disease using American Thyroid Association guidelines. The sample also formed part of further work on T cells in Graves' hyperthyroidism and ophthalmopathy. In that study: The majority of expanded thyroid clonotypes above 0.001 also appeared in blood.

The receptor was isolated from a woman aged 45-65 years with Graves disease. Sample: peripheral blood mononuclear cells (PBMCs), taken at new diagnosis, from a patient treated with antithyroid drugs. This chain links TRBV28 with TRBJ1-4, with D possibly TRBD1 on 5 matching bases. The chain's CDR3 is CASSRGLVATNEKLFF. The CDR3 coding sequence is TGTGCCAGCAGCCGGGGGTTAGTTGCAACTAATGAAAAACTGTTTTTT. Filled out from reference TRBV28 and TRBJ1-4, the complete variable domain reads DVKVTQSSRYLVKRTGEKVFLECVQDMDHENMFWYRQDPGLGLRLIYFSYDVKMKEKGDIPEGYSVSREKKERFSLILESASTNQTSMYLCASSRGLVATNEKLFFGSGTQLSVL.